These 21 T cell receptor beta chains originate from one sample sequenced in a study of blood T cell repertoires in COVID-19. Libraries were prepared by immunoSEQ multiplex PCR; TCRdb keeps only in-frame clonotypes and omits some of them. Found here are 200,000 to 250,000 clones, 80% of them singletons; the top ten hold roughly 13%. Sequencing used peripheral blood. These receptors all stem from a human donor in a cohort sampled during active COVID-19.

V gene TRBV4-1 combines with J gene TRBJ1-1; no definite D call. This CDR3 has 13 residues. Germline V gene sequence: CDR1 MGHRA, CDR2 YSYEKL. The V end was cut by 2 bases, the J end by 1 base, with 5 bases between. This chain's CDR3 is CASSQFQNTEAFF. The CDR3 DNA sequence: TGCGCCAGCAGCCAATTTCAGAACACTGAAGCTTTCTTT.

The chain recombines TRBV7-9 with TRBJ1-4, with 9 bases fitting TRBD1. Germline V gene lookup returns CDR1 SEHNR and CDR2 FQNEAQ (reference sequence). CDR3 length: 17 amino acids. The V segment lost 1 base and the J segment 7 bases; nucleotides outside the gene matches: 10. CDR3: CASSLDIAGQGSEKLFF. CDR3 in DNA: TGTGCCAGCAGCTTAGACATTGCTGGACAGGGGAGTGAAAAACTGTTTTTT. The whole variable domain, remainder taken from reference TRBV7-9 and TRBJ1-4, is DTGVSQNPRHKITKRGQNVTFRCDPISEHNRLYWYRQTLGQGPEFLTYFQNEAQLEKSRLLSDRFSAERPKGSFSTLEIQRTEQGDSAMYLCASSLDIAGQGSEKLFFGSGTQLSVL.

The rearrangement uses TRBV18 and TRBJ1-1; maybe TRBD1 (6 bases). CDR1 and CDR2 from the germline V gene are KGHSH and LQKENI. CDR3 length equals 16 residues. V dropped 3 bases and J dropped 6 bases, with 20 bases sitting between them. The CDR3 DNA follows: TGTGCCAGCTCACCGTCAAGGGGGTATGGCAGCTCTGAAGCTTTCTTT. As protein: CASSPSRGYGSSEAFF.

The rearrangement links TRBV28 to TRBJ2-7; TRBD2 matches at 12 bases. Germline lookup yields CDR1 MDHEN and CDR2 SYDVKM. This CDR3 has 16 amino acids. V gave up 3 bases and J gave up 3 bases; unmatched junction bases: 6. CDR3 amino acids: CASSLVPTSGSYEQYF. CDR3 bases: TGTGCCAGCAGTTTGGTTCCGACTAGCGGGAGCTACGAGCAGTACTTC. The entire variable domain, with the rest obtained from reference TRBV28 and TRBJ2-7, is as follows: DVKVTQSSRYLVKRTGEKVFLECVQDMDHENMFWYRQDPGLGLRLIYFSYDVKMKEKGDIPEGYSVSREKKERFSLILESASTNQTSMYLCASSLVPTSGSYEQYFGPGTRLTVT.

The chain combines TRBV19 with TRBJ2-7, with D possibly TRBD1 on 7 matching bases. This CDR3 is built from 14 residues. From germline, CDR1 is LNHDA and CDR2 SQIVND (reference sequence). The V end lost 4 bases, the J end lost 5 bases, and 15 bases lay between the germline ends. CDR3: CASSKEGARNEQYF. DNA for the CDR3: TGTGCCAGTAGTAAGGAGGGGGCGCGGAACGAGCAGTACTTC.

The chain has TRBV27 and TRBJ1-1; possible D gene TRBD1, 5 bases. Germline CDR1 MNHEY, CDR2 SMNVEV (reference sequence). The CDR3 is made up of 13 amino acids. V was clipped by 3 bases and J by 7 bases, with 12 bases between them. CDR3 sequence: CASSFPGGFEAFF. CDR3 DNA: TGTGCCAGCAGTTTTCCGGGGGGTTTTGAAGCTTTCTTT.

With regard to this clone: This sample also contains other DNA sequences that code for the same CDR3. The V call is TRBV20-1, the J call TRBJ1-2; possibly TRBD1 for D (6 bases). With 3 bases removed from V and 6 bases from J, the gap between germline ends came to 11 bases. Germline V lookup: CDR1 DFQATT, CDR2 SNEGSKA (reference sequence). The CDR3 is 12 residues long. Written as DNA, the CDR3 is TGCAGTGCTAGTAGGGGGGGCGATGGCTACACCTTC. Translated, it gives CSASRGGDGYTF.

The gene calls are TRBV23-1 and TRBJ2-5, with 9 bases identical to TRBD1. TRBV23-1 carries the ORF label, with uncertain function. The CDR3 is 14 amino acids. Trimming at V came to 4 bases and at J to 3 bases, leaving 3 bases not matched to a gene. DNA for the CDR3: TGCGCCAGCAGTCCCCGGACAGGGGAAGAGACCCAGTACTTC. Amino acids: CASSPRTGEETQYF.

This chain joins TRBV3-1 (or the pseudogene TRBV3-2) and TRBJ1-6; a possible D gene is TRBD1 (6 bases). This CDR3 comprises 14 residues. CDR1 is LGHDT, CDR2 YNNKEL, per germline (reference sequence). The ends were cut back, 3 bases at V and 11 bases at J, with 14 bases in the middle. In DNA, the CDR3 is TGTGCCAGCAGCCAGGACAGCTCGGGGACACCCCTCCACTTT. Translation: CASSQDSSGTPLHF.

The chain uses TRBV12-3 or TRBV12-4 and TRBJ2-3, with 8 bases fitting TRBD1. Germline trimming cut 6 bases from V and 1 base from J; bases unmatched to any gene: 0. The CDR3 runs to 13 residues. The CDR3 DNA sequence: TGTGCCAGCAGGACAGGGGGCACAGATACGCAGTATTTT. It specifies CASRTGGTDTQYF.

The rearrangement joins TRBV28 to TRBJ1-3; 9 bases are a match to TRBD1. Germline V gene sequence: CDR1 MDHEN, CDR2 SYDVKM. With V trimmed by 7 bases and J by 0 bases, 10 bases remained unmatched. The CDR3 loop spans 17 amino acids. CDR3 DNA: TGTGCCAGCATTACTCCGACAGGGGGGGTCTCTGGAAACACCATATATTTT. Encoded protein: CASITPTGGVSGNTIYF.

V and J are TRBV5-1 and TRBJ2-1, with 9 bases identical to TRBD1. Losses at the gene ends were 4 bases for V and 5 bases for J; bases not matched to a gene: 10. The CDR3 covers 16 residues. Germline CDR1 SGHRS, CDR2 YFSETQ. CDR3 residues: CASSVGPGQGNNEQFF. The CDR3 DNA follows: TGCGCCAGCAGCGTGGGTCCGGGACAGGGAAACAATGAGCAGTTCTTC.

The gene calls are TRBV27 and TRBJ1-6; 7 nucleotides align to TRBD1. The CDR3 has 14 residues. Germline loops: CDR1 MNHEY, CDR2 SMNVEV (reference sequence). The trim removed 8 bases at V and 7 bases at J, leaving 8 bases unmatched. The CDR3 spells CASGPGQRNSPLHF. The DNA of the CDR3 is TGTGCCAGCGGACCGGGACAGAGGAATTCACCCCTCCACTTT.

This clone showed up just once. The chain combines TRBV5-1 with TRBJ1-1, with 9 nucleotides matching TRBD1. J was trimmed by 0 bases and V by 2 bases; bases with no gene match: 11. The CDR3 runs to 18 residues. The V gene's germline CDR1 is SGHRS and CDR2 YFSETQ. CDR3 region: CASSLTGTGKGMNTEAFF. CDR3 nucleotide sequence: TGCGCCAGCAGCTTAACCGGGACAGGGAAGGGAATGAACACTGAAGCTTTCTTT.

The V and J genes are TRBV28 and TRBJ1-5; D gene ambiguous. V was clipped by 6 bases and J by 7 bases, with 22 bases between them. Germline-derived CDR1 and CDR2 are MDHEN and SYDVKM. The CDR3 extends over 16 amino acids. The CDR3 spells CASSPSGRPAGQPQHF. CDR3 coding DNA: TGTGCCAGCAGCCCGTCGGGCCGCCCAGCGGGGCAGCCCCAGCATTTT.

V is TRBV6-5 and J is TRBJ1-1, with a possible D match to TRBD1 (5 bases). The germline V gene encodes CDR1 MNHEY and CDR2 SVGAGI. The germline V and J ends were trimmed by 2 bases and 1 base, with 14 bases remaining between them. The CDR3 length is 16 residues. CDR3 bases: TGTGCCAGCAGTTACGGCCTCGCGGGGGGGAACACTGAAGCTTTCTTT. As protein: CASSYGLAGGNTEAFF.

The rearrangement joins TRBV5-1 to TRBJ2-5, with a weak D call TRBD1 (6 bases). Trimming took off 2 bases at V and 1 base at J, with 9 bases between the two ends. CDR1 is SGHRS and CDR2 is YFSETQ in the germline V gene. The CDR3 length is 14 residues. As DNA, the CDR3 is TGCGCCAGCAGCTTCAGGGGTGGCCAAGAGACCCAGTACTTC. Residues: CASSFRGGQETQYF.

The chain recombines TRBV6-5 with TRBJ2-7, with 7 positions matching TRBD1. Trimming removed 6 bases from V and 3 bases from J; junction bases left unmatched: 2. The germline V gene encodes CDR1 MNHEY and CDR2 SVGAGI. The CDR3 extends over 12 amino acids. DNA for the CDR3: TGTGCCAGCAGGGGGACAGTCTACGAGCAGTACTTC. It yields the protein CASRGTVYEQYF.

This clone has just one count. The rearrangement joins TRBV19 to TRBJ1-2, with 10 bases aligning to TRBD1. Germline values: CDR1 LNHDA, CDR2 SQIVND (reference sequence). V trimming: 6 bases; J trimming: 5 bases; junction bases outside the gene matches: 12. This CDR3 spans 16 amino acids. The CDR3 DNA sequence: TGTGCCAGTAGCCAATTCCGGGACAGGGGTGATTATGGCTACACCTTC. It specifies CASSQFRDRGDYGYTF.

The gene calls are TRBV24-1 and TRBJ2-7, with D possibly matching TRBD1 (6 bases). Trimming removed 9 bases from V and 4 bases from J, with 15 bases in between. Looked up from germline, CDR1 is KGHDR and CDR2 is SFDVKD. The CDR3 spans 13 residues. The CDR3 reads CATPGHPWYEQYF. As DNA, the CDR3 is TGTGCCACCCCGGGACACCCCTGGTACGAGCAGTACTTC.

The chain combines TRBV27 with TRBJ2-3; 7 bases fit TRBD1. CDR1 and CDR2 (germline): MNHEY, SMNVEV (reference sequence). The CDR3 extends over 15 amino acids. Losses at the gene ends were 5 bases for V and 5 bases for J; bases not matched to a gene: 10. The CDR3 reads CASSPDRARRDTQYF. CDR3 bases: TGTGCCAGCAGTCCTGACAGGGCCCGGAGAGATACGCAGTATTTT.